These T cell receptor beta chains were read from a single sample in a study of shared clonotypes between healthy human individuals. Sequencing was performed with immunoSEQ multiplex PCR; in TCRdb, only in-frame clones are kept and a portion is missing. The sample yields more than 850,000 clones, 75% to 85% seen once. Specimen: memory CD4+ T cells from PBMCs. The source of these receptors is a man aged 18-30 years in good health. Some clones in this sample may be carry-over from other donors' samples. Each CDR3 is given with its conserved first and last residue. The D gene is left open where the match is weak. Size is omitted from some rows. Given values are once, few, many or a class for expanded clones.

>-|TRBJ2-7|TRBV14|TRBD1
CASSRGTGVGEQYF
TGTGCCAGCAGCCGGGGGACAGGGGTTGGCGAGCAGTACTTC
>-|TRBJ2-5|TRBV6-5|TRBD2
CASSWSGSETQYF
TGTGCCAGCAGTTGGAGCGGGAGTGAGACCCAGTACTTC
>-|TRBJ2-1|TRBV5-4|-
CASSFSKTGYNEQFF
TGTGCCAGCAGCTTCAGTAAGACTGGTTACAATGAGCAGTTCTTC
>-|TRBJ1-1|TRBV28|-
CASSPTGRNTEAFF
TGTGCCAGCAGTCCGACAGGCCGGAACACTGAAGCTTTCTTT
>few|TRBJ1-1|TRBV7-6|-
CASSPTGYTEAFF
TGTGCCAGCAGCCCAACAGGGTACACTGAAGCTTTCTTT
>-|TRBJ1-1|TRBV6-5|TRBD1
CASRDRADWNTEAFF
TGTGCCAGCAGGGACAGGGCGGACTGGAACACTGAAGCTTTCTTT
>-|TRBJ2-3|TRBV9|-
CASSVESIPQYF
TGTGCCAGCAGCGTAGAATCCATTCCGCAGTATTTT
>-|TRBJ2-3|TRBV11-1|-
CASSLTTDTQYF
TGTGCCAGCAGCCTCACCACAGATACGCAGTATTTT
>few|TRBJ2-5|TRBV28|TRBD1
CASSAQTGALGETQYF
TGTGCCAGCAGTGCTCAGACAGGGGCGCTCGGAGAGACCCAGTACTTC
>-|TRBJ1-1|TRBV4-2|TRBD1
CASSLTPVGQGASEAFF
TGTGCCAGCAGCCTCACACCAGTGGGACAGGGGGCATCTGAAGCTTTCTTT
>-|TRBJ2-1|TRBV11-2|TRBD2
CASSPREGLSVEQFF
TGTGCCAGCAGCCCGCGGGAGGGGCTTTCAGTGGAGCAGTTCTTC
>once|TRBJ2-2|TRBV5-1|-
CASSLGQSRNTGELFF
TGCGCCAGCAGCTTGGGGCAGTCTCGGAACACCGGGGAGCTGTTTTTT
>-|TRBJ2-1|TRBV28|TRBD2
CASSLSGRPNEQFF
TGTGCCAGCAGCCTTAGCGGGAGACCTAATGAGCAGTTCTTC
>-|TRBJ2-7|TRBV11-3|-
CASSYSGHEQYF
TGTGCCAGCAGCTATTCTGGGCACGAGCAGTACTTC
>-|TRBJ2-3|TRBV27|-
CASSLGLDTDTQYF
TGTGCCAGCAGTTTAGGGCTAGACACAGATACGCAGTATTTT
>-|TRBJ2-3|TRBV5-6|TRBD2
CASRGREGYTDTQYF
TGTGCCAGCAGGGGGCGGGAGGGCTACACAGATACGCAGTATTTT
>-|TRBJ2-1|TRBV14|TRBD2
CASSQDPAGGWPFF
TGTGCCAGCAGCCAAGATCCAGCGGGAGGTTGGCCGTTCTTC
>-|TRBJ2-5|TRBV2|TRBD2
CASSKTSDGETQYF
TGTGCCAGCAGTAAAACTAGCGATGGAGAGACCCAGTACTTC
>-|TRBJ1-1|TRBV5-4|-
CASSSGTRAMNTEAFF
TGTGCCAGCAGCTCCGGAACCCGAGCAATGAACACTGAAGCTTTCTTT
>-|TRBJ1-2|TRBV28|-
CASSLVDGYTF
TGTGCCAGCAGTTTAGTCGACGGCTACACCTTC
>-|TRBJ2-7|TRBV28|-
CASTSKQEQYF
TGTGCCAGCACCTCAAAGCAGGAGCAGTACTTC
>once|TRBJ1-1|TRBV5-1|TRBD1
CASKEPGTDTEAFF
TGCGCCAGCAAGGAACCAGGGACAGACACTGAAGCTTTCTTT
>few|TRBJ2-3|TRBV2|-
CASRGGSPADTQYF
TGTGCCAGCAGGGGGGGAAGTCCCGCAGATACGCAGTATTTT
>-|TRBJ2-2|TRBV5-1|TRBD2
CASSRRLAGGPNTGELFF
TGCGCCAGCAGCCGAAGACTAGCGGGAGGGCCGAACACCGGGGAGCTGTTTTTT
>-|TRBJ2-2|TRBV7-3|TRBD1
CASSPRGRSGELFF
TGTGCCAGCAGCCCGAGGGGGCGATCCGGGGAGCTGTTTTTT
>once|TRBJ2-7|TRBV7-9|-
CASSLVSSDEQYF
TGTGCCAGCAGCTTAGTGTCCTCGGACGAGCAGTACTTC